The 10 T cell receptor beta chains below come from one sample, sequenced in a study of Graves' ophthalmopathy and Graves' hyperthyroidism. Scientists amplified the TCR beta CDR3 regions from RNA transcripts. After a first-round RT-PCR with HTBI primers, a second-round multiplex PCR was run. A single record per CDR3 protein comes from TCRdb applying MiXCR to the multiplex PCR reads. The sample shows around 1,000,000 distinct CDR3 sequences, roughly two fifths of them seen only once. Sequencing used peripheral blood or thyroid tissue (not recorded which). Source of these receptors: an adult man with Graves' hyperthyroidism.

A few counts support this clonotype. This chain uses TRBV9 with TRBJ1-3, with no clear D. The CDR3 contains 11 residues. Per the germline V gene, CDR1 is SGDLS and CDR2 is YYNGEE. Between the trimmed V and J ends, which lost 0 bases and 8 bases, there was a span of 3 bases. The CDR3 region has the DNA TGTGCCAGCAGCGTAGGGGACACCATATATTTT. Translating it yields CASSVGDTIYF.

This chain links TRBV29-1 with TRBJ2-2; D could derive from TRBD1 or TRBD2 (6 bases each). V was pared by 4 bases and J by 5 bases, with 17 bases between. Germline V lookup: CDR1 SQVTM, CDR2 ANQGSEA. CDR3 length equals 15 residues. The CDR3 sequence: CSVVVLQGGTGELFF. CDR3 nucleotide sequence: TGCAGCGTTGTAGTCCTACAGGGAGGAACCGGGGAGCTGTTTTTT.

This clonotype was observed at least ten times. The V gene is TRBV7-9, the J gene TRBJ2-7; D possibly uses TRBD1 or TRBD2 (5 bases each). The CDR3 totals 14 residues. Looked up from germline, CDR1 is SEHNR and CDR2 is FQNEAQ (reference sequence). With 4 bases removed from V and 4 bases from J, the gap between germline ends came to 14 bases. The chain's CDR3 is CASSYPGPAYEQYF. The CDR3 coding sequence is TGTGCCAGCAGCTATCCGGGACCTGCATACGAGCAGTACTTC.

In this sample, this clonotype turned up many times. The chain links TRBV20-1 to TRBJ1-4, with 7 bases matching TRBD1. The J segment lost 8 bases and the V segment lost 3 bases, leaving 3 bases of the junction unmatched. The germline V gene encodes CDR1 DFQATT and CDR2 SNEGSKA (reference sequence). The CDR3 runs to 12 residues. CDR3 sequence: CSARTGREKLFF. CDR3 coding DNA: TGCAGTGCTAGGACAGGGAGAGAAAAACTGTTTTTT.

The sample holds many counts of this clonotype. This chain links TRBV5-1 with TRBJ2-7; D is perhaps TRBD1 or TRBD2 (5 bases each). V was pared by 4 bases and J by 2 bases, with 16 bases between. Germline CDR1 SGHRS, CDR2 YFSETQ. CDR3 length equals 15 residues. CDR3 sequence reads: CASSPGTSRTYEQYF. CDR3 in DNA: TGCGCCAGCAGCCCAGGGACCAGTCGGACCTACGAGCAGTACTTC.

This clonotype was seen ten or more times. The chain carries TRBV20-1 and TRBJ1-6; possible D gene TRBD1, 5 bases. The ends were cut back, 3 bases at V and 3 bases at J, with 15 bases in the middle. Germline V gene data show CDR1 as DFQATT and CDR2 as SNEGSKA (reference sequence). The CDR3 has 16 residues. The DNA for the CDR3 is TGCAGTGCTAGGGACCTCCAGGGACTCTATAATTCACCCCTCCACTTT. Its translation is CSARDLQGLYNSPLHF.

The genes are TRBV4-3 and TRBJ1-2, with TRBD1 as a possible D gene (5 bases). CDR1 and CDR2 from the germline V gene are LGHNA and YSLEER. This CDR3 is built from 13 residues. Trimming left V 0 bases short and J 7 bases short, with 9 bases between. The CDR3 is CASSQESGFGYTF. The CDR3 coding sequence is TGCGCCAGCAGCCAAGAGTCAGGGTTTGGCTACACCTTC.

This clonotype was observed a few times. This sequence joins TRBV7-8 and TRBJ1-6, with a weak D call TRBD1 (6 bases). Trimming took off 10 bases at V and 0 bases at J, with 13 bases between the two ends. This CDR3 contains 15 residues. Germline V gene sequence: CDR1 SGHVS, CDR2 FQNEAQ. For the CDR3, the DNA is TGTGCCAAGGACAGCTCAAACTCCTATAATTCACCCCTCCACTTT. This translates into CAKDSSNSYNSPLHF.

This clonotype was detected ten times or more. V gene TRBV7-2 combines with J gene TRBJ1-1; 8 bases map to TRBD1. This CDR3 comprises 12 residues. V trimming: 8 bases; J trimming: 7 bases; junction bases outside the gene matches: 6. The germline CDR1 and CDR2 sequences are SGHTA and FQGNSA. The CDR3 bases are TGTGCCAGCGGACAGGGTTCCGGTGAAGCTTTCTTT. The encoded protein is CASGQGSGEAFF.

On this clonotype itself: One end of the junction does not line up with germline, which may come from a read error. CDR3: CSARDSTGSPHQPQQF. The CDR3 DNA reads as TGCAGTGCTAGAGATTCGACAGGATCACCCCATCAGCCCCAGCAGTTT. The rearrangement links TRBV20-1 to TRBJ1-5, with TRBD1 as a possible D gene (6 bases). From germline, CDR1 is DFQATT and CDR2 SNEGSKA (reference sequence). This CDR3 is built from 16 residues.